This T cell receptor beta chain appears in the sequencing data of a study of shared clonotypes between healthy human individuals. Researchers divided each subset's genomic DNA evenly across several immunoSEQ plates. In the original analysis: Junction-only sequences produced by ImmunoSEQ had no quality scores, so filtering differed. TCRdb's copy holds only in-frame clones and misses some; the assay was immunoSEQ multiplex PCR. The DNA was the basis for D and trimming; V, J and clone size are from that table. The table has about 460,000 clones, approximately 80% seen once; the top ten hold around 11%. Approximately 90 million PBMCs were counted before genomic DNA extraction. About this clone: A read error may be the cause here, since a much bigger clone is one base away.

Per the germline V gene, CDR1 is SGHNT and CDR2 is YYREEE (reference sequence). The CDR3 extends over 17 amino acids. The V and J genes are TRBV5-4 and TRBJ2-1; D remains unclear. The sequence derives from a middle-aged woman in good health. Some clones in this sample may be carry-over from other donors' samples. The sequencing input was PBMCs. Written as DNA, the CDR3 is TGTGCCAACAGCTCCGCCCGGGCATCGTTTTCCTACAATGAGCAGTTCTTC. It is translated as CANSSARASFSYNEQFF.